The sample holds a few counts of the clone carrying this T cell receptor (beta chain). The antigen is not known. PBMCs came from roughly 10 ml of fresh peripheral blood. The sample comes from a study of Graves' ophthalmopathy and Graves' hyperthyroidism. Study context: Prior to any treatment, peripheral blood was collected at the time of initial diagnosis.

Study-wide results and limits: Appearing in blood as well were most expanded thyroid clonotypes above 0.001 frequency.

RNA transcripts were the template, and TCR beta CDR3 regions were amplified from them. HTBI-primed first-round RT-PCR preceded second-round multiplex PCR. TCRdb re-analysed the multiplex PCR reads in MiXCR, keeping a single row per CDR3 protein. The table includes 680,000 or so distinct CDR3 sequences, about 20% detected once. Trimming removed 6 bases from V and 2 bases from J; junction bases left unmatched: 5. The CDR3 extends over 14 amino acids. CDR1 is SGHTA, CDR2 FQGNSA, per germline. The chain is built from TRBV7-2 and TRBJ2-5; 8 positions match TRBD2. This TCR was recovered from a woman under 30 with stable Graves' hyperthyroidism. Some clones in this sample may be carry-over from other donors' samples. The specimen was peripheral blood. The DNA of the CDR3 is TGTGCCAGCAGTCGGGGGGGGGTGCAAGAGACCCAGTACTTC. It codes for CASSRGGVQETQYF. Drawing the rest from reference TRBV7-2 and TRBJ2-5, the complete variable domain is GAGVSQSPSNKVTEKGKDVELRCDPISGHTALYWYRQSLGQGLEFLIYFQGNSAPDKSGLPSDRFSAERTGGSVSTLTIQRTQQEDSAVYLCASSRGGVQETQYFGPGTRLLVL.